The 18 T cell receptor beta chains below were found in one sample sequenced in a study of regulatory dendritic cells for organ transplantation. Allogeneic regulatory or mature dendritic cells were co-cultured for 5 days with CFSE-labeled sorted T cells at 1:10. No antigen is known for these receptors. Clones were sequenced by immunoSEQ multiplex PCR, and TCRdb holds only the in-frame ones, with some missing. The sample lists approximately 12,000 clones; roughly 60% were seen once. Specimen: naive CD8+ T cells from blood cultured with dendritic cells. This sample's subset: CD45RA+ naive T cells. All receptors come from a human donor in good health.

The rearrangement links TRBV19 to TRBJ2-7, with TRBD1 identical over 9 bases. The trim removed 0 bases at V and 1 base at J, leaving 4 bases unmatched. CDR3 size: 16 residues. Germline V gives CDR1 LNHDA, CDR2 SQIVND (reference sequence). This CDR3 is CASSIDYGQGSYEQYF. The CDR3 DNA reads TGTGCCAGTAGTATAGATTATGGACAGGGGTCCTACGAGCAGTACTTC.

In its sample, this clone was seen once. The V call is TRBV29-1, the J call TRBJ2-7; TRBD1 might be the D (5 bases). V lost 3 bases and J lost 4, with 16 bases in between. CDR3 length equals 14 residues. Germline V gene lookup returns CDR1 SQVTM and CDR2 ANQGSEA. The CDR3 DNA is TGCAGCGTTGAGGGTCAGGGCCTGGAGTACGAGCAGTACTTC. It translates to CSVEGQGLEYEQYF.

The chain employs TRBV11-3 and TRBJ1-3, with TRBD1 identical over 8 bases. Germline CDR1 reads SGHNT; CDR2 reads YENEEA. This CDR3 contains 14 residues. The V and J ends lost 6 bases and 9 bases, in that order; junction bases with no gene match: 10. The CDR3 region has the DNA TGTGCCAGCAGTACGCTGACAGGGGAGAGCACCATATATTTT. Its protein product is CASSTLTGESTIYF. Drawing the rest from reference TRBV11-3 and TRBJ1-3, the complete variable domain is EAGVVQSPRYKIIEKKQPVAFWCNPISGHNTLYWYLQNLGQGPELLIRYENEEAVDDSQLPKDRFSAERLKGVDSTLKIQPAELGDSAVYLCASSTLTGESTIYFGEGSWLTVV.

The V call is TRBV19, the J call TRBJ1-2; D may be TRBD1 (5 bases). Trimming cost V 3 bases and J 10 bases, with 18 bases left between them. This CDR3 region has 14 residues. CDR1 and CDR2 from the germline V gene are LNHDA and SQIVND (reference sequence). CDR3 region: CASSMGTGTAVYTF. DNA of the CDR3: TGTGCCAGTAGTATGGGGACTGGAACGGCCGTCTACACCTTC.

This chain uses TRBV7-9 with TRBJ2-5; D is unclear. V dropped 0 bases and J dropped 3 bases, with 5 bases sitting between them. The CDR3 runs 13 residues. Germline-derived CDR1 and CDR2 are SEHNR and FQNEAQ (reference sequence). The CDR3 region is CASSLALEETQYF. The CDR3, as DNA: TGTGCCAGCAGCTTAGCGTTAGAAGAGACCCAGTACTTC.

The rearrangement uses TRBV4-1 and TRBJ2-3; D might be TRBD2 (6 bases). Per germline, CDR1 MGHRA and CDR2 YSYEKL. Trimming removed 1 base at V and 2 bases at J, with 7 bases between. The CDR3 sequence is 14 residues long. For the CDR3, the DNA is TGCGCCAGCAGCCAAGTGGGACTCACAGATACGCAGTATTTT. The encoded protein is CASSQVGLTDTQYF.

This rearrangement joins TRBV15 to TRBJ1-2, with D perhaps matching TRBD1 (6 bases). CDR1 and CDR2 from the germline V gene are LNHNV and YYDKDF (reference sequence). With 5 bases removed from V and 4 bases from J, the gap between germline ends came to 17 bases. The CDR3 length is 15 residues. CDR3 sequence (DNA): TGTGCCACCAGCGAGCCCAACAGGGAAATCTATGGCTACACCTTC. It is translated as CATSEPNREIYGYTF. Variable domain in full (rest from reference TRBV15 and TRBJ1-2): DAMVIQNPRYQVTQFGKPVTLSCSQTLNHNVMYWYQQKSSQAPKLLFHYYDKDFNNEADTPDNFQSRRPNTSFCFLDIRSPGLGDTAMYLCATSEPNREIYGYTFGSGTRLTVV.

This chain connects TRBV7-3 to TRBJ2-2; D uncertain. The CDR3 loop spans 12 amino acids. Looked up from germline, CDR1 is SGHTA and CDR2 is FQGTGA. V was shortened by 3 bases and J by 6 bases, with 5 bases between the two germline ends. CDR3 sequence reads: CASSFEPGELFF. DNA of the CDR3: TGTGCCAGCAGCTTCGAGCCCGGGGAGCTGTTTTTT.

V and J are TRBV19 and TRBJ1-5; 9 bases align to TRBD1. The CDR3 consists of 15 residues. CDR1 and CDR2 (germline): LNHDA, SQIVND (reference sequence). V shed 3 bases and J 3 bases; nucleotides not matched to a gene: 3. The CDR3 nucleotides are TGTGCCAGTAGTATTACAGGGGGCAACAATCAGCCCCAGCATTTT. Its translation: CASSITGGNNQPQHF.

This clone appeared a single time. The chain uses TRBV27 and TRBJ2-2; D ambiguous. V lost 3 bases to trimming and J lost 3 bases, with 11 bases between them. The CDR3 extends over 15 amino acids. CDR1 is MNHEY and CDR2 is SMNVEV in the germline V gene (reference sequence). The CDR3 region has the DNA TGTGCCAGCAGTTTCGTTGCAGGTGACACCGGGGAGCTGTTTTTT. It yields the protein CASSFVAGDTGELFF.

The rearrangement uses TRBV19 and TRBJ1-1; D might be TRBD1 (6 bases). Germline V lookup: CDR1 LNHDA, CDR2 SQIVND (reference sequence). V was pared by 5 bases and J by 2 bases, with 15 bases between. This CDR3 is built from 15 residues. The CDR3 DNA reads TGTGCCAGTAGTGGTAGACGGACAGCAAACACTGAAGCTTTCTTT. This sequence encodes CASSGRRTANTEAFF.

CDR3 loop: CASSLRAGGSYNEQFF. DNA of the CDR3: TGTGCCAGCAGCTTGAGAGCGGGGGGCTCCTACAATGAGCAGTTCTTC. The genes are TRBV11-2 and TRBJ2-1, with 9 bases matching TRBD2. With 3 bases clipped from V and 0 bases from J, the junction kept 3 bases outside the gene matches. Per the germline V gene, CDR1 is SGHAT and CDR2 is FQNNGV. There are 16 residues in the CDR3.

By frequency in the sample, this clone is medium-sized. This sequence joins TRBV19 and TRBJ1-2; D gene uncertain. The CDR3 spans 13 residues. The V gene's germline CDR1 is LNHDA and CDR2 SQIVND (reference sequence). V was pared by 3 bases and J by 2 bases, with 7 bases between. CDR3 DNA sequence: TGTGCCAGTAGTATCACAGTCAACTATGGCTACACCTTC. Protein: CASSITVNYGYTF.

J is TRBJ2-7 and V is TRBV5-4, with a weak D call TRBD2 (5 bases). The CDR3 totals 14 residues. With 4 bases removed from V and 0 bases from J, the gap between germline ends came to 11 bases. Germline V gene sequence: CDR1 SGHNT, CDR2 YYREEE (reference sequence). The CDR3 is CASSPSTTSYEQYF. The CDR3 coding sequence is TGTGCCAGCAGCCCGTCGACTACCTCCTACGAGCAGTACTTC.

This clone was detected only once. The V call is TRBV4-3, the J call TRBJ2-2, with D possibly being TRBD1 (5 bases). V lost 2 bases and J lost 1, with 8 bases in between. The germline V gene has CDR1 LGHNA and CDR2 YSLEER. The CDR3 is 15 amino acids. The CDR3 coding sequence is TGCGCCAGCAGCCAACAGGGAAGGAACACCGGGGAGCTGTTTTTT. Translating gives CASSQQGRNTGELFF.

This clone was observed a single time. This same CDR3 is encoded by further DNA sequences in the sample. V usage is TRBV2 and J usage is TRBJ1-6; D gene unclear. The CDR3 consists of 15 residues. Germline lookup yields CDR1 SNHLY and CDR2 FYNNEI. The V gene lost 3 bases and the J gene lost 0 bases, with 6 bases spanning the gap. In nucleotides, the CDR3 is TGTGCCAGCAGTGAGGAGAGCTCCTATAATTCACCCCTCCACTTT. Translation gives CASSEESSYNSPLHF.

The J gene is TRBJ2-1, the V gene TRBV29-1; D perhaps matches TRBD1 (6 bases). The CDR3 is 13 residues long. Germline lookup yields CDR1 SQVTM and CDR2 ANQGSEA. V was cut by 5 bases and J by 0 bases, with 8 bases left in between. The CDR3 region has the DNA TGCAGCGTTCAGGACAGCTCCTACAATGAGCAGTTCTTC. This translates into CSVQDSSYNEQFF.

The gene calls are TRBV7-9 and TRBJ2-3; TRBD2 agrees at 7 bases. The V and J ends lost 5 bases and 6 bases, in that order; junction bases with no gene match: 11. The CDR3 has 15 amino acids. The germline CDR1 and CDR2 sequences are SEHNR and FQNEAQ (reference sequence). The CDR3 sequence is CASSPPRGIPDTQYF. The CDR3 nucleotides read TGTGCCAGCAGCCCTCCGCGGGGGATACCGGATACGCAGTATTTT. The full variable domain, with the rest looked up from reference TRBV7-9 and TRBJ2-3, is DTGVSQNPRHKITKRGQNVTFRCDPISEHNRLYWYRQTLGQGPEFLTYFQNEAQLEKSRLLSDRFSAERPKGSFSTLEIQRTEQGDSAMYLCASSPPRGIPDTQYFGPGTRLTVL.